These 29 T cell receptor beta chains came from one sample sequenced in a study of T cell repertoires in cytomegalovirus infection (dated by TCRdb to the late 2010s). The instrument was an Illumina HiSeq 1500. TCRdb's own reprocessing of the public reads used fastp at Q25 and MiXCR and kept productive beta chains. Rows merge per CDR3 protein into single entries with the most common DNA and genes. The sample profile shows hundreds of thousands of distinct CDR3 sequences; around 9.1% of them were found once. About 2.3% of the sample belongs to the ten largest clones. Input material: PBMCs. These receptors were taken from a human donor in good health (CMV status not recorded). Some clones in this sample may be carry-over from other donors' samples.

This clonotype was counted only a few times. The chain couples TRBV11-2 to TRBJ2-3; 16 bases map to TRBD2. V trimming: 5 bases; J trimming: 4 bases; junction bases outside the gene matches: 6. The CDR3 has 17 residues. Germline V gene sequence: CDR1 SGHAT, CDR2 FQNNGV. The CDR3 DNA sequence: TGTGCCAGCAGCGGGGGACTAGCGGGGGGGCTAGCAGATACGCAGTATTTT. This translates into CASSGGLAGGLADTQYF. The full variable domain, its missing parts supplied by reference TRBV11-2 and TRBJ2-3, is EAGVAQSPRYKIIEKRQSVAFWCNPISGHATLYWYQQILGQGPKLLIQFQNNGVVDDSQLPKDRFSAERLKGVDSTLKIQPAKLEDSAVYLCASSGGLAGGLADTQYFGPGTRLTVL.

This clonotype was seen repeatedly, ten times or more. The chain is built from TRBV7-2 and TRBJ1-1; 8 nucleotides line up with TRBD1. Germline V gene lookup returns CDR1 SGHTA and CDR2 FQGNSA. The trim removed 0 bases at V and 4 bases at J, leaving 4 bases unmatched. The CDR3 is 15 residues long. As DNA, the CDR3 is TGTGCCAGCAGCTTAGCGCAGGGGGCGGGCACTGAAGCTTTCTTT. Translated, it gives CASSLAQGAGTEAFF.

This chain uses TRBV19 with TRBJ2-6; weak D call: TRBD2 (7 bases). Germline CDR1 is LNHDA and CDR2 is SQIVND (reference sequence). V lost 4 bases and J lost 4, with 11 bases in between. The CDR3 length is 15 residues. CDR3 DNA sequence: TGTGCCAGTAGTACGGGGGGCGGAGGGGCCAACGTCCTGACTTTC. Protein: CASSTGGGGANVLTF.

This chain uses TRBV29-1 with TRBJ2-4; D is ambiguous. Germline V gene lookup returns CDR1 SQVTM and CDR2 ANQGSEA. V was cut by 6 bases and J by 0 bases, with 12 bases left in between. This CDR3 region has 14 residues. The CDR3 region has the DNA TGCAGCGTCGCCCTAATGGGAGCCAAAAACATTCAGTACTTC. Residues: CSVALMGAKNIQYF. The full variable domain, rest sourced from reference TRBV29-1 and TRBJ2-4, is SAVISQKPSRDICQRGTSLTIQCQVDSQVTMMFWYRQQPGQSLTLIATANQGSEATYESGFVIDKFPISRPNLTFSTLTVSNMSPEDSSIYLCSVALMGAKNIQYFGAGTRLSVL.

This clonotype was counted many times. This chain links TRBV29-1 with TRBJ2-3, with TRBD1 as a possible D gene (5 bases). This CDR3 is built from 17 residues. Trimming shortened V by 4 bases and J by 1 base, and 21 bases separated the two germline ends. CDR1 SQVTM and CDR2 ANQGSEA come from the germline V gene. The CDR3 DNA sequence: TGCAGCGTTGTTGGTAGGGGCCCGCGTTGGGGCACAGATACGCAGTATTTT. This codes for CSVVGRGPRWGTDTQYF.

This clonotype was recorded at least ten times. This chain connects TRBV28 to TRBJ1-1, with 8 bases fitting TRBD1. This CDR3 has 13 amino acids. In germline, CDR1 is MDHEN, CDR2 SYDVKM. Trimming at V came to 2 bases and at J to 11 bases, leaving 7 bases not matched to a gene. CDR3 region: CASSLPGQVSAFF. The CDR3 DNA sequence: TGTGCCAGCAGTTTACCGGGACAGGTCTCCGCTTTCTTT.

This clonotype was counted ten times or more. In DNA form, the CDR3 reads TGTGCCACCCGGCGGACAGGGAAAGGGGAGACCCAGTACTTC. This sequence encodes CATRRTGKGETQYF. The rearrangement links TRBV27 to TRBJ2-5; 8 bases align to TRBD1. V lost 10 bases, J lost 5 bases, and 12 bases stayed unmatched. CDR1 is MNHEY, CDR2 SMNVEV, per germline (reference sequence). The CDR3 totals 14 residues.

This clonotype has ten or more counts. The J gene is TRBJ2-2, the V gene TRBV7-2; 9 bases align to TRBD1. V dropped 4 bases and J dropped 5; count of bases not matched to a gene: 8. From germline, CDR1 is SGHTA and CDR2 FQGNSA. The CDR3 is 16 residues long. This CDR3 is CASSSSQGARTGELFF. CDR3 coding DNA: TGTGCCAGCAGCTCCTCACAGGGGGCAAGGACCGGGGAGCTGTTTTTT.

This clonotype was counted a few times. The V call is TRBV20-1, the J call TRBJ1-3, with 8 bases lining up with TRBD1. This CDR3 is 16 amino acids long. Trimming cost V 1 base and J 0 bases; bases outside gene matches: 5. The germline V gene has CDR1 DFQATT and CDR2 SNEGSKA (reference sequence). The CDR3: CSARGLTGGSGNTIYF. In DNA form, the CDR3 reads TGCAGTGCTAGAGGCCTAACAGGGGGCTCTGGAAACACCATATATTTT.

This clonotype was detected many times. The chain combines TRBV5-4 with TRBJ1-4; 7 bases line up with TRBD1. The V and J ends lost 0 bases and 5 bases, in that order; junction bases with no gene match: 1. The CDR3 consists of 14 residues. Germline values: CDR1 SGHNT, CDR2 YYREEE (reference sequence). In nucleotides, the CDR3 is TGTGCCAGCAGCTTGGACAGGGGCAATGAAAAACTGTTTTTT. As protein: CASSLDRGNEKLFF. The full variable domain, in which reference TRBV5-4 and TRBJ1-4 provide the parts outside the CDR3, is ETGVTQSPTHLIKTRGQQVTLRCSSQSGHNTVSWYQQALGQGPQFIFQYYREEENGRGNFPPRFSGLQFPNYSSELNVNALELDDSALYLCASSLDRGNEKLFFGSGTQLSVL.

This clonotype was counted at least ten times. The rearrangement joins TRBV20-1 to TRBJ1-4; 8 positions agree with TRBD1. The CDR3 extends over 15 amino acids. Trimming took 0 bases from V and 7 from J; bases not matched to a gene: 7. Germline V lookup: CDR1 DFQATT, CDR2 SNEGSKA (reference sequence). Here the CDR3 DNA reads TGCAGTGCTAGAGATCCGACAGGGGCAGTTGAAAAACTGTTTTTT. Its translation: CSARDPTGAVEKLFF.

The chain carries TRBV7-2 and TRBJ2-5; 10 nucleotides align to TRBD2. J was trimmed by 5 bases and V by 5 bases; bases with no gene match: 11. The CDR3 is 16 residues long. Germline assignment: CDR1 SGHTA and CDR2 FQGNSA. CDR3 nucleotides: TGTGCCAGCAGCCCCATTTATAGTAGCGGGGGGGAGACCCAGTACTTC. This sequence encodes CASSPIYSSGGETQYF.

The J gene is TRBJ1-5, the V gene TRBV24-1, with D uncertain. The V gene lost 4 bases and the J gene lost 0 bases, with 6 bases spanning the gap. Germline-derived CDR1 and CDR2 are KGHDR and SFDVKD. This CDR3 contains 14 residues. CDR3 DNA: TGTGCCACCAGTGAGTACGGTAGCAATCAGCCCCAGCATTTT. It is translated as CATSEYGSNQPQHF.

This clonotype was detected many times. V and J are TRBV20-1 and TRBJ1-5; D is unresolved. V was cut by 6 bases and J by 2 bases, with 11 bases left in between. Germline values: CDR1 DFQATT, CDR2 SNEGSKA (reference sequence). CDR3 length: 13 residues. The CDR3 loop is CSARLAGNQPQHF. Here the CDR3 DNA reads TGCAGTGCCCGTCTGGCGGGCAATCAGCCCCAGCATTTT.

The sample holds many counts of this clonotype. V and J are TRBV14 and TRBJ1-2, with D tentatively TRBD1 (5 bases). Trimming shortened V by 0 bases and J by 4 bases, and 18 bases separated the two germline ends. Germline CDR1 is SGHDN and CDR2 is FVKESK. The CDR3 has 17 amino acids. CDR3 protein: CASSQESGDRGRYGYTF. The CDR3 DNA follows: TGTGCCAGCAGCCAAGAAAGTGGGGACCGGGGACGCTATGGCTACACCTTC.

This clonotype was detected many times. The chain is built from TRBV6-5 and TRBJ2-3; 8 nucleotides match TRBD1. The CDR3 loop spans 17 amino acids. The V gene's germline CDR1 is MNHEY and CDR2 SVGAGI. Germline trimming cut 0 bases from V and 1 base from J; bases unmatched to any gene: 6. The CDR3 spells CASSYSTGASRTDTQYF. As DNA, the CDR3 is TGTGCCAGCAGTTACTCGACAGGGGCGTCCCGCACAGATACGCAGTATTTT.

The sample holds many counts of this clonotype. A read error is likely, as this CDR3 ends without the conserved phenylalanine or tryptophan. It is unclear where the CDR3 begins or ends on the DNA, so no DNA is shown, and the CDR3 is as TCRdb lists it. This sequence joins TRBV28 and TRBJ1-2; the D segment call TRBD1 is taken from the table without a DNA check. CDR1 and CDR2 (germline): MDHEN, SYDVKM. The CDR3 adds up to 15 amino acids, both ends counted. The CDR3 loop is CASSLTVTGGSPGGI.

In its sample, this clonotype was seen many times. The V gene is TRBV18, the J gene TRBJ1-6; no reliable D call. This CDR3 spans 15 amino acids. Germline V gene sequence: CDR1 KGHSH, CDR2 LQKENI. V lost 3 bases and J lost 10, with 16 bases in between. The CDR3 sequence: CASSPADIGMSPLHF. The CDR3 DNA reads TGTGCCAGCTCACCGGCCGACATCGGGATGTCACCCCTCCACTTT.

This clonotype was seen a few times. The chain joins TRBV12-3 or TRBV12-4 to TRBJ1-5, with 7 bases that match TRBD1. V lost 5 bases and J lost 4; bases outside the gene matches: 11. This CDR3 spans 16 amino acids. CDR3 nucleotide sequence: TGTGCCAGCAGTGTGGGGGCAGGGGGAGCGAATCAGCCCCAGCATTTT. Amino acid sequence: CASSVGAGGANQPQHF.

V usage is TRBV28 and J usage is TRBJ1-1; a possible D gene is TRBD1 (6 bases). From germline, CDR1 is MDHEN and CDR2 SYDVKM. The CDR3 totals 14 residues. The V end was cut by 2 bases, the J end by 6 bases, with 13 bases between. This CDR3 reads CASSLPDRSSEAFF. In DNA, the CDR3 is TGTGCCAGCAGTTTACCAGACAGGTCCTCTGAAGCTTTCTTT.

This chain uses TRBV5-1 with TRBJ2-5; 8 nucleotides agree with TRBD1. Germline V lookup: CDR1 SGHRS, CDR2 YFSETQ. CDR3 length: 15 amino acids. V lost 0 bases and J lost 5; bases outside the gene matches: 6. CDR3 sequence: CASSLGGQGSETQYF. CDR3 sequence (DNA): TGCGCCAGCAGCTTGGGAGGACAGGGTTCGGAGACCCAGTACTTC.

This clonotype was observed at least ten times. The J gene is TRBJ2-3, the V gene TRBV20-1; D may be TRBD2 (5 bases). The CDR3 extends over 16 amino acids. The germline V gene has CDR1 DFQATT and CDR2 SNEGSKA (reference sequence). Trimming left V 6 bases short and J 2 bases short, with 21 bases between. CDR3 nucleotides: TGCAGTGCCGTCCCAGGAGGCGGGTTACACACAGATACGCAGTATTTT. Protein product: CSAVPGGGLHTDTQYF.

V and J are TRBV4-1 and TRBJ2-3; TRBD2 matches at 8 bases. CDR1 is MGHRA and CDR2 is YSYEKL in the germline V gene. This CDR3 is built from 16 residues. V trimming: 4 bases; J trimming: 3 bases; junction bases outside the gene matches: 9. The CDR3 is CASSLSRGGRTDTQYF. In DNA form, the CDR3 reads TGCGCCAGCAGCCTCAGTCGCGGGGGGCGGACAGATACGCAGTATTTT.

This clonotype was recorded many times. The gene calls are TRBV7-2 and TRBJ1-1; D uncertain. The CDR3 is 15 residues long. Trimming shortened V by 5 bases and J by 2 bases, and 15 bases separated the two germline ends. CDR1 is SGHTA and CDR2 is FQGNSA in the germline V gene. The CDR3 bases are TGTGCCAGCAGCCGGGCAGGTGTTATCAACACTGAAGCTTTCTTT. Protein: CASSRAGVINTEAFF.

This rearrangement joins TRBV29-1 to TRBJ1-2, with D possibly TRBD1 on 6 matching bases. This CDR3 has 16 residues. Germline V gene data show CDR1 as SQVTM and CDR2 as ANQGSEA. Trimming took 8 bases from V and 5 from J, leaving 27 bases between them. The CDR3 reads CSLPRDTGGPYYGYTF. CDR3 coding DNA: TGCAGCCTCCCGCGAGACACCGGGGGCCCTTATTATGGCTACACCTTC.

This clonotype was recorded at least ten times. The V and J genes are TRBV12-3 or TRBV12-4 and TRBJ2-3; 7 bases are a match to TRBD2. The V gene end was trimmed by 5 bases and the J gene end by 4 bases; junction bases not matched to a gene: 6. CDR3 length equals 14 residues. The CDR3 loop is CASSPTSVPDTQYF. Written as DNA, the CDR3 is TGTGCCAGCAGTCCCACTAGCGTCCCAGATACGCAGTATTTT.

There are a few counts of this clonotype. The rearrangement joins TRBV10-3 to TRBJ1-2; 8 bases align to TRBD1. J lost 4 bases, V lost 9 bases, and 10 bases had no gene match. Germline V gene sequence: CDR1 ENHRY, CDR2 SYGVKD. There are 14 residues in the CDR3. CDR3 region: CAIRTGTDTYGYTF. The DNA for the CDR3 is TGTGCCATACGGACAGGGACGGACACCTATGGCTACACCTTC.

This clonotype was seen repeatedly, ten times or more. The genes are TRBV7-2 and TRBJ2-7; 7 bases map to TRBD2. Germline trimming cut 4 bases from V and 2 bases from J; bases unmatched to any gene: 11. CDR1 SGHTA and CDR2 FQGNSA come from the germline V gene. CDR3 size: 16 residues. CDR3 nucleotides: TGTGCCAGCAGCTCTGGTTCGGGGGGTTCAACCTACGAGCAGTACTTC. This gives the protein CASSSGSGGSTYEQYF. The full variable domain, in which reference TRBV7-2 and TRBJ2-7 provide the parts outside the CDR3, is GAGVSQSPSNKVTEKGKDVELRCDPISGHTALYWYRQSLGQGLEFLIYFQGNSAPDKSGLPSDRFSAERTGGSVSTLTIQRTQQEDSAVYLCASSSGSGGSTYEQYFGPGTRLTVT.

This clonotype was recorded at least ten times. The gene calls are TRBV13 and TRBJ1-2, with 9 bases identical to TRBD1. This CDR3 has 16 amino acids. J gave up 3 bases and V 5 bases, and 10 bases lay outside the gene matches. Germline loops: CDR1 PRHDT, CDR2 FYEKMQ (reference sequence). CDR3 DNA sequence: TGTGCCAGCAGCCCGGGACAGGGCGGTTTGTACTATGGCTACACCTTC. It specifies CASSPGQGGLYYGYTF.